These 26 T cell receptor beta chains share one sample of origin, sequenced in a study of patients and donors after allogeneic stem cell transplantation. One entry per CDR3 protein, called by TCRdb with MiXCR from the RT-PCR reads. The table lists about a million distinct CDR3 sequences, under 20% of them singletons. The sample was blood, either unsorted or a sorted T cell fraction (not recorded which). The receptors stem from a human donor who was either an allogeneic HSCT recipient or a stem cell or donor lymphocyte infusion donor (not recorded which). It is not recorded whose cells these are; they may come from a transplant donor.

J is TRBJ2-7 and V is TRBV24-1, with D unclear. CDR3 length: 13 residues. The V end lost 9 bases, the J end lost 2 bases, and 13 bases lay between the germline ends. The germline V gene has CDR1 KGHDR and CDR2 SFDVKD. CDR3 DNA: TGTGCCACCTCGACTGGCGTAACCTACGAGCAGTACTTC. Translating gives CATSTGVTYEQYF.

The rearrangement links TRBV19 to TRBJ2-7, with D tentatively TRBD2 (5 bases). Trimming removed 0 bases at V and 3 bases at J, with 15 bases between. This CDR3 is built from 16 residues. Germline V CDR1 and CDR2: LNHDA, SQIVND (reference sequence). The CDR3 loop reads CASSIDLAWENYEQYF. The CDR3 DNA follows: TGTGCCAGTAGTATAGATCTAGCTTGGGAGAACTACGAGCAGTACTTC.

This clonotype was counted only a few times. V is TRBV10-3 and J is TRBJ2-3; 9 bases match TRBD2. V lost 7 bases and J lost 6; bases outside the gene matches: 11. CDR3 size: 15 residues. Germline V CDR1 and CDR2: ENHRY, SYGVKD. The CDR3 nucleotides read TGTGCCATCAACCACCCGGGACTAGCCGTCGATACGCAGTATTTT. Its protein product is CAINHPGLAVDTQYF.

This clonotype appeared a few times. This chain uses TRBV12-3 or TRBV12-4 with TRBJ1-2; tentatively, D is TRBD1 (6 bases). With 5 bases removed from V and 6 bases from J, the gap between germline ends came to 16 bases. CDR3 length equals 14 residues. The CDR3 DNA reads TGTGCCAGCAGTGACACCGGGACACCCCATGGCTACACCTTC. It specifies CASSDTGTPHGYTF.

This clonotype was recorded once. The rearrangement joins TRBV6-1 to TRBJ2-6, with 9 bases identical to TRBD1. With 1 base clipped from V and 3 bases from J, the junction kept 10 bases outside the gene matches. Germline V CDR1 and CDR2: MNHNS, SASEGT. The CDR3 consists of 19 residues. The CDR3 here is CASSEGLRQGVYGANVLTF. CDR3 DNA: TGTGCCAGCAGTGAAGGATTGAGACAGGGGGTATATGGGGCCAACGTCCTGACTTTC.

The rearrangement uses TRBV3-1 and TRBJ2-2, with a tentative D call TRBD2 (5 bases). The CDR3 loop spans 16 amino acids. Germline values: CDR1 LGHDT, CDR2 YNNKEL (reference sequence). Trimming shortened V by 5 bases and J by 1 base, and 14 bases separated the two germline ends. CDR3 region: CASSVSSGWNTGELFF. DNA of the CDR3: TGTGCCAGCAGCGTCTCGAGCGGATGGAACACCGGGGAGCTGTTTTTT. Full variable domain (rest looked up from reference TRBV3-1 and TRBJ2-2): DTAVSQTPKYLVTQMGNDKSIKCEQNLGHDTMYWYKQDSKKFLKIMFSYNNKELIINETVPNRFSPKSPDKAHLNLHINSLELGDSAVYFCASSVSSGWNTGELFFGEGSRLTVL.

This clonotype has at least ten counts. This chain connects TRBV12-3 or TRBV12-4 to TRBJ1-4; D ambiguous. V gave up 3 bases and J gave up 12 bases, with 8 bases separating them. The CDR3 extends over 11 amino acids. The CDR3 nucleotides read TGTGCCAGCAGTTTGGTACGAGAACTGTTTTTT. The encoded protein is CASSLVRELFF.

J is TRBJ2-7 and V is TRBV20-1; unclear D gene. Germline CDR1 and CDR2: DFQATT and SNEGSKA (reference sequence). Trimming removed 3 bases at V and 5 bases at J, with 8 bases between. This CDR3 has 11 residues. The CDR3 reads CSASRRDEQYF. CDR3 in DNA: TGCAGTGCTAGCCGAAGGGACGAGCAGTACTTC.

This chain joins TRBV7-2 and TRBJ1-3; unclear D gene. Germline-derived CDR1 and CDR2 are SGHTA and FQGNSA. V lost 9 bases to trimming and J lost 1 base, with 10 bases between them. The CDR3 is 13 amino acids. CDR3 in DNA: TGTGCCAGTTCAGGCATTTCTGGAAACACCATATATTTT. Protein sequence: CASSGISGNTIYF. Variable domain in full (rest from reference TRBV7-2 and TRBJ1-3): GAGVSQSPSNKVTEKGKDVELRCDPISGHTALYWYRQSLGQGLEFLIYFQGNSAPDKSGLPSDRFSAERTGGSVSTLTIQRTQQEDSAVYLCASSGISGNTIYFGEGSWLTVV.

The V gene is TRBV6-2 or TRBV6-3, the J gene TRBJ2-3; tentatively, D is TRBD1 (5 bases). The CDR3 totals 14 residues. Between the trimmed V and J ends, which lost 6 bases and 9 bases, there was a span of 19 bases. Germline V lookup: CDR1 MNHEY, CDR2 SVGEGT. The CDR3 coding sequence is TGTGCCAGCAGAACACGCGCCTTGGACAACACGCAGTATTTT. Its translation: CASRTRALDNTQYF.

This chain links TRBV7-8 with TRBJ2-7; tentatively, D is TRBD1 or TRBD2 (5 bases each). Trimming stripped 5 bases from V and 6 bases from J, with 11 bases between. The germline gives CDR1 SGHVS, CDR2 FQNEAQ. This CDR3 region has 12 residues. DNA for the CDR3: TGTGCCAGCAGCCCGATGGGGGTCGAGCAGTACTTC. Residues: CASSPMGVEQYF.

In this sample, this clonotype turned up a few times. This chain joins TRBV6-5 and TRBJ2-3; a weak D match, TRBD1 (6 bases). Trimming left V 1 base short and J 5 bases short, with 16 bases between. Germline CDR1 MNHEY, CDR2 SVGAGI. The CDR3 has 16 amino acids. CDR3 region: CASSYWQGPGGDTQYF. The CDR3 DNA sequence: TGTGCCAGCAGTTACTGGCAGGGGCCAGGAGGAGATACGCAGTATTTT.

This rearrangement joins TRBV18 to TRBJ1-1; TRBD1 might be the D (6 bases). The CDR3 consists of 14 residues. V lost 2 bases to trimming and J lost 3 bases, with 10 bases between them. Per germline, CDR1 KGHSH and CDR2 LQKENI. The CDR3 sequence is CASSPGGRDTEAFF. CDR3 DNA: TGTGCCAGCTCACCAGGGGGGCGCGACACTGAAGCTTTCTTT.

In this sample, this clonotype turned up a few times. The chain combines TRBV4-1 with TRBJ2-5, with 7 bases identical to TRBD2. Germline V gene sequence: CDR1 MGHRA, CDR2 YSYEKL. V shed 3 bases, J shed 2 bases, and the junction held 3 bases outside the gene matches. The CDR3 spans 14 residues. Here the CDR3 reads CASSQPGLQETQYF. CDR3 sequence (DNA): TGCGCCAGCAGCCAGCCGGGACTACAAGAGACCCAGTACTTC.

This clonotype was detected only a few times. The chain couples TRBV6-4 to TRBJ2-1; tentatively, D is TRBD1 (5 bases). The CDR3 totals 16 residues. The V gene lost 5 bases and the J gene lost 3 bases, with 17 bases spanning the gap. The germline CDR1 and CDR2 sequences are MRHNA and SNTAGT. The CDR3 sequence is CASSNRQTLLYNEQFF. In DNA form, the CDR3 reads TGTGCCAGCAGTAACAGACAGACCCTCCTCTACAATGAGCAGTTCTTC.

DNA for the CDR3: TGTGCCATCAGTAACCCGACAGGGGGTCGAGGCGAGCAGTACTTC. Its protein is CAISNPTGGRGEQYF. The rearrangement joins TRBV10-3 to TRBJ2-7; 9 nucleotides line up with TRBD1. Trimming at V came to 5 bases and at J to 6 bases, leaving 11 bases not matched to a gene. There are 15 residues in the CDR3. Germline CDR1 reads ENHRY; CDR2 reads SYGVKD.

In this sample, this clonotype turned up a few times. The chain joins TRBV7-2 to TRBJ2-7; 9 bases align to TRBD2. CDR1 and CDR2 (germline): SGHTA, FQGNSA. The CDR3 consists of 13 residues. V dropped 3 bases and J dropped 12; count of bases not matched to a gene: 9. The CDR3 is CASSFRTSDIWYF. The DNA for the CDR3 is TGTGCCAGCAGCTTTCGGACTAGCGATATTTGGTACTTC.

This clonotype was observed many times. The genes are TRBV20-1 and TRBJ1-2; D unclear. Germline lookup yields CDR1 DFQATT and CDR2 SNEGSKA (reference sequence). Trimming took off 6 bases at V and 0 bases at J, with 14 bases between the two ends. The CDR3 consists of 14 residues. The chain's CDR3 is CSAYIPSSNYGYTF. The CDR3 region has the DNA TGCAGTGCGTACATTCCTTCCTCTAACTATGGCTACACCTTC.

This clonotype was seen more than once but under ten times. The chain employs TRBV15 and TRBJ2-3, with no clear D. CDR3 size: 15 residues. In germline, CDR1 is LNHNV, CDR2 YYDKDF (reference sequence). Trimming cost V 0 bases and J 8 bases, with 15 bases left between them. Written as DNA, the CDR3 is TGTGCCACCAGCAGAGATTCCGACGGAGAAGGTACGCAGTATTTT. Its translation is CATSRDSDGEGTQYF.

The CDR3 bases are TGCGCCAGCAGCCGTGAGCAGGGGTATGGCTACACCTTC. This codes for CASSREQGYGYTF. The chain couples TRBV5-1 to TRBJ1-2; D perhaps matches TRBD1 (6 bases). The V gene lost 4 bases and the J gene lost 5 bases, with 12 bases spanning the gap. Germline V gene sequence: CDR1 SGHRS, CDR2 YFSETQ. The CDR3 length is 13 residues. The whole variable domain, remainder taken from reference TRBV5-1 and TRBJ1-2, is KAGVTQTPRYLIKTRGQQVTLSCSPISGHRSVSWYQQTPGQGLQFLFEYFSETQRNKGNFPGRFSGRQFSNSRSEMNVSTLELGDSALYLCASSREQGYGYTFGSGTRLTVV.

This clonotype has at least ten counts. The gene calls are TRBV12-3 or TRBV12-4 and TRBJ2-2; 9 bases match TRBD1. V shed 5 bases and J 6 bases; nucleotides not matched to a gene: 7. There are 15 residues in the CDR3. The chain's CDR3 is CASSTPGQGAGELFF. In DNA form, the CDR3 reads TGTGCCAGCAGTACCCCGGGACAGGGCGCCGGGGAGCTGTTTTTT.

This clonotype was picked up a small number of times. The CDR3 region has the DNA TGTGCCAGCAGCTTGGAGGGACTCCCGGGTCGAGAGCAGTACTTC. Translation: CASSLEGLPGREQYF. The gene calls are TRBV5-5 and TRBJ2-7; possible D gene TRBD2, 6 bases. CDR3 size: 15 residues. V was clipped by 0 bases and J by 7 bases, with 17 bases between them. Germline CDR1 is SGHKS and CDR2 is YYEKEE (reference sequence).

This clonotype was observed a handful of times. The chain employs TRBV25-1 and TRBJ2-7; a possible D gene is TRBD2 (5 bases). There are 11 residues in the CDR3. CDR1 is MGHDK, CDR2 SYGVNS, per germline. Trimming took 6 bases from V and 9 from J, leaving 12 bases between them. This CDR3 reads CASRRNSGQYF. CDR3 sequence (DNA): TGTGCCAGCAGGAGGAACAGCGGGCAGTACTTC.

The CDR3 DNA reads as TGTGCCAGCAGCCCAGGACTAGATGGCACAGATACGCAGTATTTT. Its translation: CASSPGLDGTDTQYF. The V call is TRBV7-2, the J call TRBJ2-3; 7 positions match TRBD2. With 5 bases clipped from V and 1 base from J, the junction kept 6 bases outside the gene matches. The V gene's germline CDR1 is SGHTA and CDR2 FQGNSA. The CDR3 totals 15 residues.

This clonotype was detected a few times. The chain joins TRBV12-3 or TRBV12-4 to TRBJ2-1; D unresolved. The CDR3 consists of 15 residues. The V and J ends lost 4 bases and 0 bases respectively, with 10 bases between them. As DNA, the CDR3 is TGTGCCAGCAGTTCGCGGAAAAGCTCCTACAATGAGCAGTTCTTC. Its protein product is CASSSRKSSYNEQFF.

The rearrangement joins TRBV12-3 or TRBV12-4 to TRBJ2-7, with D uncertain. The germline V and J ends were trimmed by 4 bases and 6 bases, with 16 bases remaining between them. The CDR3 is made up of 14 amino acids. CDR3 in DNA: TGTGCCAGCAGTTGGGTCGGCACAACCAGCGAGCAGTACTTC. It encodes CASSWVGTTSEQYF.